The clone carrying this TCR beta chain was seen once. What it binds is not known. These data originate in a study of vaccination effects on CD4 cells after COVID-19. General study points: Marked clonal contraction of infection- and vaccine-induced clones was seen late after vaccination. New vaccine-induced clones made up most post-vaccine spike-reactive clones in convalescents.

The CDR3 totals 13 residues. The ends were cut back, 3 bases at V and 8 bases at J, with 13 bases in the middle. Germline loops: CDR1 LGHDT, CDR2 YNNKEL (reference sequence). Antigen-specific CD4+ T cell clonotypes were called by their expansion after viral peptide-pool culture in ViraFEST. The authors isolated CD4+ T cells after around 10 days of culture. A PCR test confirmed that the person had SARS-CoV-2 infection between March and December 2020. It was two doses of either the BNT162b2 or mRNA-1273 vaccine that participants received. Using immunoSEQ multiplex PCR, the repertoire was profiled, and TCRdb retains in-frame clones only, with some absent. The sample includes about 15,000 clones, approximately 80% seen only once; the top ten take about 22%.

The sequencing used CD4+ T cells from PBMCs cultured with HCoV-NL63 spike peptides, collected after COVID-19 vaccination. The chain couples TRBV3-1 (or the pseudogene TRBV3-2) to TRBJ1-2; perhaps TRBD1 as D (5 bases). The clonotype comes from a human donor who had a prior SARS-CoV-2 infection. The DNA for the CDR3 is TGTGCCAGCAGCCATTCTGGGGGGACCGGCTACACCTTC. This codes for CASSHSGGTGYTF.